The clone carrying this T cell receptor beta chain was observed many times. Its antigen remains unidentified. The sample belongs to a study of shared clonotypes between healthy human individuals. In the study overall: Three CD4 naive, three CD4 memory, two CD8 naive and one CD8 memory plate were used per donor. Overall study findings and caveats: Clonotype sharing across donors was expected to vary with sequencing depth.

V was pared by 3 bases and J by 2 bases, with 12 bases between. The CDR3 loop spans 15 amino acids. Germline-derived CDR1 and CDR2 are MNHNS and SASEGT. Donors, without exception, were Caucasian adults residing in Nashville, Tennessee. Sequencing was performed with immunoSEQ multiplex PCR; in TCRdb, only in-frame clones are kept and a portion is missing. The sample lists more than 200,000 clones, about 65% seen once, with over 8.5% in the top ten. The receptor was isolated from a man in his thirties or forties in good health. Sequenced sample: memory CD4+ T cells sorted from blood. Subset reported: CD45RA-negative fraction. The V and J genes are TRBV6-1 and TRBJ2-3; D is uncertain. The CDR3 DNA reads TGTGCCAGCAGTGATGTAATGATGGCCACAGATACGCAGTATTTT. Translating it yields CASSDVMMATDTQYF.